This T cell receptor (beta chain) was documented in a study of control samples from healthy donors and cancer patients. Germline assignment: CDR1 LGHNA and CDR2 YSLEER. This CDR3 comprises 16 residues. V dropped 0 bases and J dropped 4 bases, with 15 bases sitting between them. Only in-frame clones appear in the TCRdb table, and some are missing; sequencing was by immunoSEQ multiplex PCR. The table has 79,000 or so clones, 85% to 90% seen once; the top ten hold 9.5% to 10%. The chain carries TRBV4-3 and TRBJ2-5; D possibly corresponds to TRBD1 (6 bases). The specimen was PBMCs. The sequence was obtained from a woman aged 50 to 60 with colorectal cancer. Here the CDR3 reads CASSQDPQGRGETQYF. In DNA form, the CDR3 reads TGCGCCAGCAGCCAAGATCCCCAGGGGCGTGGAGAGACCCAGTACTTC.